Listed below are T cell receptor beta chains from one sample, sequenced in a study of cytomegalovirus exposure and HLA in healthy donors. Profiling relied on immunoSEQ multiplex PCR, and the TCRdb table lists in-frame clones only, not all of them. The data hold approximately 76,000 clones, with 55% to 75% observed a single time. Sequencing was performed on PBMCs. The receptors here all came from a man between 25 and 39 years old in good health and CMV-seropositive. The CDR3 runs from the conserved cysteine through the conserved F or W. The order of the fields is clone size, V gene, CDR3 protein. Size is omitted from some rows. Given values are once, few, many or a class for expanded clones.

NA,TRBV30,CAWSDGGAADTQYF
NA,TRBV6-5,CASSVDGPSGEQFF
NA,TRBV5-1,CASSLVSGRGEQYF
NA,TRBV10-3,CAIRDSTLYGYTF
few,TRBV14,CASSQDDRGYGYTF
few,TRBV7-2,CASSLSTGDNYGYTF
NA,TRBV7-9,CASSLSHTDTQYF
NA,TRBV28,CASRPPGLGASYTF
NA,TRBV28,CASSLESSEQPQHF
few,TRBV5-5,CASSRLTGGVGTDTQYF
NA,TRBV4-1,CASSQSAQGAYEQYF
once,TRBV7-2,CASSLGLRYEQYF
NA,TRBV27,CASSSSSQGAAHYGYTF
NA,TRBV2,CASSDWDSKNIQYF
NA,TRBV4-1,CASSQDGLAGNRVKNIQYF
NA,TRBV29-1,CSVEGGRYEQYF
few,TRBV15,CATSRAHEDTGELFF
NA,TRBV7-2,CASSAGGYSEQYF
NA,TRBV7-2,CASTPDVSGRYNEQFF
few,TRBV7-3,CASSLGQGETQYF